Listed here are 26 T cell receptor beta chains from one sample, sequenced in a study of blood T cell repertoires in COVID-19. Using immunoSEQ multiplex PCR, the repertoire was profiled, and TCRdb retains in-frame clones only, with some absent. Among some 64,000 clones listed, roughly 75% were seen once. The sequenced material came from peripheral blood. These receptors were obtained from a man aged 55 to 70 with COVID-19, enrolled during active disease.

V usage is TRBV5-6 and J usage is TRBJ2-1; TRBD2 matches 7 bases. Germline CDR1 is SGHDT and CDR2 is YYEEEE. The CDR3 is 15 amino acids. Trimming took 0 bases from V and 6 from J; bases not matched to a gene: 6. This CDR3 reads CASSLVGTNSNEQFF. CDR3 nucleotide sequence: TGTGCCAGCAGCTTGGTTGGGACTAATTCCAATGAGCAGTTCTTC.

The V call is TRBV12-3 or TRBV12-4, the J call TRBJ2-1; D gene uncertain. CDR3 length: 13 amino acids. With 2 bases removed from V and 9 bases from J, the gap between germline ends came to 11 bases. The CDR3 DNA reads TGTGCCAGCAGTTTATTTGGGCTCCTTGAGCAGTTCTTC. This sequence encodes CASSLFGLLEQFF.

This chain links TRBV27 with TRBJ1-3; D remains ambiguous. The CDR3 runs to 15 residues. Trimming shortened V by 2 bases and J by 2 bases, and 10 bases separated the two germline ends. Per germline, CDR1 MNHEY and CDR2 SMNVEV (reference sequence). CDR3 nucleotide sequence: TGTGCCAGCAGTTTAGGAGGGAAAGCTGGAAACACCATATATTTT. Protein sequence: CASSLGGKAGNTIYF.

This sequence joins TRBV5-1 and TRBJ2-7, with D possibly being TRBD1 (6 bases). The CDR3 consists of 14 residues. The V and J ends lost 3 bases and 3 bases respectively, with 13 bases between them. Germline V gene sequence: CDR1 SGHRS, CDR2 YFSETQ. Written as DNA, the CDR3 is TGCGCCAGCAGCTCCGGACAGATATTCTACGAGCAGTACTTC. This translates into CASSSGQIFYEQYF. The full variable domain, with the rest looked up from reference TRBV5-1 and TRBJ2-7, is KAGVTQTPRYLIKTRGQQVTLSCSPISGHRSVSWYQQTPGQGLQFLFEYFSETQRNKGNFPGRFSGRQFSNSRSEMNVSTLELGDSALYLCASSSGQIFYEQYFGPGTRLTVT.

The V call is TRBV19, the J call TRBJ1-4; 8 nucleotides align to TRBD1. V was clipped by 5 bases and J by 8 bases; unmatched bases: 4. There are 13 residues in the CDR3. Germline V lookup: CDR1 LNHDA, CDR2 SQIVND (reference sequence). The CDR3 DNA reads as TGTGCCAGTAGTCCCGACAGGGGCGAAAAACTGTTTTTT. Amino acids: CASSPDRGEKLFF.

V and J are TRBV10-3 and TRBJ1-5; possible D gene TRBD1, 6 bases. The CDR3 consists of 12 residues. The ends were cut back, 10 bases at V and 3 bases at J, with 10 bases in the middle. Germline values: CDR1 ENHRY, CDR2 SYGVKD. CDR3 in amino acids: CATGVVNQPQHF. The CDR3 DNA is TGTGCCACAGGGGTCGTCAATCAGCCCCAGCATTTT.

The genes are TRBV6-5 and TRBJ1-5; a weak D match, TRBD1 (5 bases). Trimming shortened V by 7 bases and J by 6 bases, and 13 bases separated the two germline ends. The CDR3 length is 13 residues. Germline CDR1 is MNHEY and CDR2 is SVGAGI. The CDR3 sequence is CASNRGSGQPQHF. CDR3 coding DNA: TGTGCCAGCAATAGGGGATCCGGTCAGCCCCAGCATTTT.

J is TRBJ2-1 and V is TRBV2, with D possibly TRBD1 on 6 matching bases. The germline CDR1 and CDR2 sequences are SNHLY and FYNNEI. Between the trimmed V and J ends, which lost 2 bases and 8 bases, there was a span of 13 bases. CDR3 length: 14 amino acids. In DNA form, the CDR3 reads TGTGCCAGCAGTGAACGGGTCAGGGGCGATGAGCAGTTCTTC. Translating it yields CASSERVRGDEQFF. Filled out from reference TRBV2 and TRBJ2-1, the complete variable domain reads EPEVTQTPSHQVTQMGQEVILRCVPISNHLYFYWYRQILGQKVEFLVSFYNNEISEKSEIFDDQFSVERPDGSNFTLKIRSTKLEDSAMYFCASSERVRGDEQFFGPGTRLTVL.

V gene TRBV30 combines with J gene TRBJ2-6; TRBD1 agrees at 7 bases. Looked up from germline, CDR1 is GTSNPN and CDR2 is SVGIG (reference sequence). V was clipped by 0 bases and J by 4 bases; unmatched bases: 3. The CDR3 loop spans 15 amino acids. The DNA for the CDR3 is TGTGCCTGGAGTGTAGACAGGGCCGGGGCCAACGTCCTGACTTTC. This gives the protein CAWSVDRAGANVLTF.

The gene calls are TRBV10-3 and TRBJ1-2, with D unclear. V lost 7 bases to trimming and J lost 5 bases, with 11 bases between them. This CDR3 is built from 12 residues. The germline V gene has CDR1 ENHRY and CDR2 SYGVKD. CDR3 bases: TGTGCCATCAAGGAGGGAGTATATGGCTACACCTTC. This translates into CAIKEGVYGYTF.

The chain links TRBV2 to TRBJ1-6, with 8 bases identical to TRBD1. The CDR3 consists of 14 residues. After removal of 6 bases from V and 7 bases from J, the junction contained 5 bases not matched to a gene. The V gene's germline CDR1 is SNHLY and CDR2 FYNNEI. The CDR3 DNA reads TGTGCCAGCAGGGACCGACAGGGGAATTCACCCCTCCACTTT. Its translation: CASRDRQGNSPLHF.

V and J are TRBV5-1 and TRBJ2-2; perhaps TRBD1 as D (6 bases). CDR3 length: 14 residues. Trimming left V 4 bases short and J 6 bases short, with 13 bases between. CDR1 SGHRS and CDR2 YFSETQ come from the germline V gene. The CDR3 sequence: CASSTTGTSGELFF. DNA for the CDR3: TGCGCCAGCAGCACTACCGGGACATCCGGGGAGCTGTTTTTT.

The V and J genes are TRBV19 and TRBJ1-6; TRBD1 matches 8 bases. Per the germline V gene, CDR1 is LNHDA and CDR2 is SQIVND (reference sequence). This CDR3 region has 17 residues. The V gene end was trimmed by 3 bases and the J gene end by 9 bases; junction bases not matched to a gene: 13. DNA for the CDR3: TGTGCCAGTAGTATGAGGACAGGGTCAATATACACTTCACCCCTCCACTTT. Translating it yields CASSMRTGSIYTSPLHF.

This clone was counted a few times. V is TRBV6-7 and J is TRBJ1-5, with 8 bases fitting TRBD1. TRBV6-7 is marked as an open reading frame, function uncertain. V was clipped by 0 bases and J by 6 bases; unmatched bases: 10. CDR3 length: 17 amino acids. DNA of the CDR3: TGTGCCAGCAGTTACTCGCAAATCCGGACAGGGTGTCAGCCCCAGCATTTT. This translates into CASSYSQIRTGCQPQHF.

The CDR3 nucleotides are TGTGCCAGCAGTGCCGAGCAGGGGACTGAAGCTTTCTTT. Its protein product is CASSAEQGTEAFF. This rearrangement joins TRBV2 to TRBJ1-1, with a tentative D call TRBD1 (6 bases). V gave up 4 bases and J gave up 5 bases, with 11 bases separating them. The CDR3 length is 13 residues. The germline gives CDR1 SNHLY, CDR2 FYNNEI.

This clone was observed once. The V and J genes are TRBV5-1 and TRBJ1-1; D is undetermined. Between the trimmed V and J ends, which lost 0 bases and 0 bases, there was a span of 6 bases. Germline V gene lookup returns CDR1 SGHRS and CDR2 YFSETQ. The CDR3 is made up of 14 amino acids. The CDR3 bases are TGCGCCAGCAGCTTGGGACTGATGAACACTGAAGCTTTCTTT. Translating it yields CASSLGLMNTEAFF.

V is TRBV5-1 and J is TRBJ1-6; 8 bases align to TRBD1. The junction had 8 bases not matched to a gene; V was cut back by 5 bases and J by 7 bases. In germline, CDR1 is SGHRS, CDR2 YFSETQ. The CDR3 covers 15 residues. The CDR3 bases are TGCGCCAGCAGACCCCAGGGGGCGCAGAATTCACCCCTCCACTTT. Its protein is CASRPQGAQNSPLHF.

V is TRBV15 and J is TRBJ2-1; 8 bases agree with TRBD1. The CDR3 sequence is 17 residues long. With V trimmed by 3 bases and J by 6 bases, 13 bases remained unmatched. Per the germline V gene, CDR1 is LNHNV and CDR2 is YYDKDF (reference sequence). CDR3 loop: CATSRGHGSGGPNEQFF. For the CDR3, the DNA is TGTGCCACCAGCAGGGGTCATGGGTCAGGGGGCCCCAATGAGCAGTTCTTC.

CDR3: CASSAGQGQPQHF. The CDR3 DNA reads TGTGCCAGCAGCGCGGGACAGGGTCAGCCCCAGCATTTT. This chain links TRBV5-4 with TRBJ1-5; TRBD1 aligns across 9 bases. CDR3 length: 13 amino acids. Germline V gene sequence: CDR1 SGHNT, CDR2 YYREEE (reference sequence). V was pared by 4 bases and J by 6 bases, with 2 bases of the junction left unmatched.

The genes are TRBV7-2 and TRBJ1-2; D remains unclear. Per germline, CDR1 SGHTA and CDR2 FQGNSA. The CDR3 spans 12 residues. V was shortened by 3 bases and J by 5 bases, with 7 bases between the two germline ends. The CDR3 is CASSFQAYGYTF. In DNA, the CDR3 is TGTGCCAGCAGCTTCCAGGCGTATGGCTACACCTTC.

This clone was counted between two and nine times. The V gene is TRBV19, the J gene TRBJ1-4; TRBD1 matches at 7 bases. Germline V gives CDR1 LNHDA, CDR2 SQIVND (reference sequence). The CDR3 has 17 amino acids. Trimming took 7 bases from V and 2 from J; bases not matched to a gene: 13. For the CDR3, the DNA is TGTGCCAGTAAAACAGGGGCCCACCGAAGGACTAATGAAAAACTGTTTTTT. This encodes CASKTGAHRRTNEKLFF.

The gene calls are TRBV11-2 and TRBJ2-3; 7 bases map to TRBD1. J lost 2 bases, V lost 6 bases, and 11 bases had no gene match. The CDR3 is 16 amino acids. The V gene's germline CDR1 is SGHAT and CDR2 FQNNGV. Written as DNA, the CDR3 is TGTGCCAGCAGGAAACCGGGACAGAAAAACACAGATACGCAGTATTTT. This codes for CASRKPGQKNTDTQYF.

This rearrangement joins TRBV9 to TRBJ1-5; 7 bases are a match to TRBD1. The CDR3 consists of 14 residues. The junction had 5 bases not matched to a gene; V was cut back by 3 bases and J by 5 bases. Germline V gives CDR1 SGDLS, CDR2 YYNGEE. CDR3 nucleotides: TGTGCCAGCAGCGGGACAGGTTCCTATCAGCCCCAGCATTTT. It encodes CASSGTGSYQPQHF.

This clone was found a few times. The rearrangement joins TRBV10-3 to TRBJ1-3, with TRBD1 identical over 7 bases. V lost 1 base and J lost 4; bases outside the gene matches: 4. CDR3 length: 15 amino acids. The germline V gene encodes CDR1 ENHRY and CDR2 SYGVKD. CDR3 in DNA: TGTGCCATCAGTGAGTTACAGGGGCCGGGAAACACCATATATTTT. Translation gives CAISELQGPGNTIYF.

This rearrangement joins TRBV10-1 to TRBJ2-7; D perhaps matches TRBD1 (6 bases). The germline V gene has CDR1 WNHNN and CDR2 SYGVQD (reference sequence). The V end lost 8 bases, the J end lost 0 bases, and 14 bases lay between the germline ends. The CDR3 is made up of 14 amino acids. CDR3 sequence: CASPDRSISYEQYF. CDR3 bases: TGCGCCAGCCCCGACAGGTCGATCTCCTACGAGCAGTACTTC.

This clone was counted only a few times. The V call is TRBV27, the J call TRBJ2-2; 7 positions agree with TRBD2. The CDR3 length is 15 residues. The germline gives CDR1 MNHEY, CDR2 SMNVEV (reference sequence). Trimming cost V 5 bases and J 3 bases; bases outside gene matches: 6. The CDR3 is CASSPYGGDTGELFF. CDR3 DNA sequence: TGTGCCAGCAGTCCCTATGGGGGGGACACCGGGGAGCTGTTTTTT.